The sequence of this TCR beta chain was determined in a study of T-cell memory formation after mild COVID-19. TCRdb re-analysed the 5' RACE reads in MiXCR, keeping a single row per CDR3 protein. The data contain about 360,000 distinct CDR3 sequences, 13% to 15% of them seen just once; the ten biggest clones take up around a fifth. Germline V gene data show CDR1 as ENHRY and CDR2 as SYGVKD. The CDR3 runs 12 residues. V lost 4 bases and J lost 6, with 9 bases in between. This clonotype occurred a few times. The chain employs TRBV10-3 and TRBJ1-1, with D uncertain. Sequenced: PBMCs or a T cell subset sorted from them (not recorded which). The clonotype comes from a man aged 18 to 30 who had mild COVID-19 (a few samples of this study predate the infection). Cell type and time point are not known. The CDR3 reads CAISAAGPEAFF. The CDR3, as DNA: TGTGCCATCAGTGCCGCAGGACCTGAAGCTTTCTTT.